The subject of this entry is one T cell receptor beta chain. No antigen is known for it. Germline CDR1 is MGHRA and CDR2 is YSYEKL. V lost 0 bases to trimming and J lost 11 bases; unmatched junction nucleotides: 10. This CDR3 spans 15 amino acids. This sample is drawn from a study of T cell repertoires in cytomegalovirus infection. Study findings and constraints: HLA-C-restricted CMV clonotypes gave the most frequent clonotype in two of eight donors.

TCRdb re-analysed the reads in MiXCR, keeping a single row per CDR3 protein. The repertoire holds some 920,000 distinct CDR3 sequences, with 31% as singletons. The sequence derives from a human donor in good health (CMV status not recorded). Some clones in this sample may be carry-over from other donors' samples. The sample was cultured CD8+ T cells from PBMCs, taken from culture after CMV antigen stimulation. The rearrangement uses TRBV4-1 and TRBJ2-4; TRBD1 agrees at 7 bases. The CDR3 coding sequence is TGCGCCAGCAGCCAAGAGGACAGGTCCCTCATTGTTCAGTACTTC. As protein: CASSQEDRSLIVQYF.